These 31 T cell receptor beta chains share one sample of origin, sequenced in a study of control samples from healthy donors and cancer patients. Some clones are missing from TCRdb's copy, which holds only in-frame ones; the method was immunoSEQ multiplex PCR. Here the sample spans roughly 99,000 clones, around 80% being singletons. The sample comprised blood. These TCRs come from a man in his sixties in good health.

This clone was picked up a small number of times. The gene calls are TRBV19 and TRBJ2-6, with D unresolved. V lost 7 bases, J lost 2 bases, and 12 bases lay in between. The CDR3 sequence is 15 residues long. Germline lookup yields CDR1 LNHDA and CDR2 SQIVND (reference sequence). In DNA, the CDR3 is TGTGCCAGTACCTCGGAAGAGGCTGGGGCCAACGTCCTGACTTTC. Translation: CASTSEEAGANVLTF.

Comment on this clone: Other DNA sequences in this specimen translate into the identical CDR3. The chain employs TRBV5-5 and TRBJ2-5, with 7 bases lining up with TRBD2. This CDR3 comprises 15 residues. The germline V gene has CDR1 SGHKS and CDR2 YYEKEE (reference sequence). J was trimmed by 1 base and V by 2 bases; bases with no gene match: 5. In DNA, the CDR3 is TGTGCCAGCAGCTTTCGGGGGACTACCCAAGAGACCCAGTACTTC. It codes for CASSFRGTTQETQYF.

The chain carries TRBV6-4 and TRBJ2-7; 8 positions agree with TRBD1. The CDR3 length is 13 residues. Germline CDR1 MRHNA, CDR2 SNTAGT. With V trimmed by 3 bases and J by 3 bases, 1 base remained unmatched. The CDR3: CASSEQGGYEQYF. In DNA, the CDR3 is TGTGCCAGCAGTGAACAGGGGGGCTACGAGCAGTACTTC.

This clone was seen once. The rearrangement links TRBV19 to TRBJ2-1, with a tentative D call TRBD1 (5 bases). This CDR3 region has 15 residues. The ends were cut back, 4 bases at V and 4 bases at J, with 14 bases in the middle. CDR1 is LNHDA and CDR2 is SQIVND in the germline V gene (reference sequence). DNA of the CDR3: TGTGCCAGTAGTACCACCCCCCAGGGATACAATGAGCAGTTCTTC. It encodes CASSTTPQGYNEQFF.

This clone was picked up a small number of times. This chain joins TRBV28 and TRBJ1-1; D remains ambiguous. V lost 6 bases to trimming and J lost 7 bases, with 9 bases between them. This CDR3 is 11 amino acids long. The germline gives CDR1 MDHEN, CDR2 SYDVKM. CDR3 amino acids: CASRTDVEAFF. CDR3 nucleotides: TGTGCCAGCAGGACGGACGTTGAAGCTTTCTTT. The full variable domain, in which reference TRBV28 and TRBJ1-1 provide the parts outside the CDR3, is DVKVTQSSRYLVKRTGEKVFLECVQDMDHENMFWYRQDPGLGLRLIYFSYDVKMKEKGDIPEGYSVSREKKERFSLILESASTNQTSMYLCASRTDVEAFFGQGTRLTVV.

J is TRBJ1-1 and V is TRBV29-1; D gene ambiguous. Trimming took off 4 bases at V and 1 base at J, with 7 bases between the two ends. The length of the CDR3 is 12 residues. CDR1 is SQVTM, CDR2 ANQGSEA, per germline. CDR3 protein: CSVGAANTEAFF. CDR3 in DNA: TGCAGCGTTGGGGCGGCGAACACTGAAGCTTTCTTT.

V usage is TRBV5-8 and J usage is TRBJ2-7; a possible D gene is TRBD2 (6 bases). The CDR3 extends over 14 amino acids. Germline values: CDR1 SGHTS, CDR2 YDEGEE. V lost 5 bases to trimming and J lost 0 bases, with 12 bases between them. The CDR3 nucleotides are TGTGCCAGCAGGGTGTTGGGGGGCTCCTACGAGCAGTACTTC. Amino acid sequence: CASRVLGGSYEQYF.

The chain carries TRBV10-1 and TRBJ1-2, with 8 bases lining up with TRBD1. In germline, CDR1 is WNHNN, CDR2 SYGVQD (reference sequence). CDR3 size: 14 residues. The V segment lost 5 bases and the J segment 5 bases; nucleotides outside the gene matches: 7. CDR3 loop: CASSFDRGGYGYTF. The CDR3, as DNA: TGCGCCAGCAGTTTTGACAGGGGTGGATATGGCTACACCTTC.

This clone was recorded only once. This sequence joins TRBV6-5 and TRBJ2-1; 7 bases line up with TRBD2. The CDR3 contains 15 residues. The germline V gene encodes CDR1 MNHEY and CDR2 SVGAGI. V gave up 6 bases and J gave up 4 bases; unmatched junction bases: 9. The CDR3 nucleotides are TGTGCCAGCAGATCGAGCGGGATAGTGTACAATGAGCAGTTCTTC. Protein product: CASRSSGIVYNEQFF.

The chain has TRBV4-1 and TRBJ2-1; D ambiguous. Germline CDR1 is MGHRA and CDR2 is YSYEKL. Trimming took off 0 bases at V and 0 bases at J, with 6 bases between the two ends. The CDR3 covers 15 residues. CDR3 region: CASSQDVSSYNEQFF. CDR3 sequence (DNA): TGCGCCAGCAGCCAAGATGTTTCCTCCTACAATGAGCAGTTCTTC.

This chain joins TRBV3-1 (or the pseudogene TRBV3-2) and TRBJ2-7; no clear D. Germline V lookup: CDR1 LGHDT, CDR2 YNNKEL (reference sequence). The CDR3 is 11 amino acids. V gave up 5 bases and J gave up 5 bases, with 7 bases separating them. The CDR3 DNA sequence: TGTGCCAGCAGCTATCAGGACGAGCAGTACTTC. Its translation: CASSYQDEQYF.

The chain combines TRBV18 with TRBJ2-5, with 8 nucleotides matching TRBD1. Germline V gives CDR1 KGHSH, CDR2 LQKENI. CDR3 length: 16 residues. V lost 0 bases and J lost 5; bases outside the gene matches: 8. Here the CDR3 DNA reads TGTGCCAGCTCACCACCGACGGCAGGGGGCACCGAGACCCAGTACTTC. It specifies CASSPPTAGGTETQYF.

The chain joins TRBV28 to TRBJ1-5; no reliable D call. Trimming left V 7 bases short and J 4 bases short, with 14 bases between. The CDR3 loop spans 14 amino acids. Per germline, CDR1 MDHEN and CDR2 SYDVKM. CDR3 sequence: CASTPLSRNQPQHF. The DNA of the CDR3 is TGTGCCAGCACCCCTTTGAGCAGGAATCAGCCCCAGCATTTT.

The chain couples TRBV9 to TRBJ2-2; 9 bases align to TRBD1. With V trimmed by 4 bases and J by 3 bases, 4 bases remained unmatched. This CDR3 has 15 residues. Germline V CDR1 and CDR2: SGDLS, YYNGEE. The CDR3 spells CASSRWTGDTGELFF. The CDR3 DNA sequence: TGTGCCAGCAGCAGATGGACAGGGGACACCGGGGAGCTGTTTTTT.

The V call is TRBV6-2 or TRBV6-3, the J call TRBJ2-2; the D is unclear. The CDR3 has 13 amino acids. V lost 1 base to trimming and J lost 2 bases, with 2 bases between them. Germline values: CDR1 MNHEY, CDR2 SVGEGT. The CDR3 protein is CASSYLNTGELFF. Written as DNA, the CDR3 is TGTGCCAGCAGTTACTTAAACACCGGGGAGCTGTTTTTT.

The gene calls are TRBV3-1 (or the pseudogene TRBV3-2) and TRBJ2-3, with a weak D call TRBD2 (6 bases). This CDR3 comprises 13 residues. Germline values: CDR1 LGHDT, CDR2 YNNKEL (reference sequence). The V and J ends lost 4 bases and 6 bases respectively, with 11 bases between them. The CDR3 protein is CASSPGSSDTQYF. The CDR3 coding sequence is TGTGCCAGCAGCCCCGGGAGCTCGGATACGCAGTATTTT.

CDR3 in amino acids: CASSPRGGFRIAKNIQYF. CDR3 DNA sequence: TGTGCCAGTAGTCCGCGGGGAGGTTTCCGAATAGCCAAAAACATTCAGTACTTC. V and J are TRBV19 and TRBJ2-4, with D perhaps TRBD2 (6 bases). This CDR3 comprises 18 residues. The V and J ends lost 5 bases and 0 bases respectively, with 20 bases between them. The germline V gene has CDR1 LNHDA and CDR2 SQIVND (reference sequence).

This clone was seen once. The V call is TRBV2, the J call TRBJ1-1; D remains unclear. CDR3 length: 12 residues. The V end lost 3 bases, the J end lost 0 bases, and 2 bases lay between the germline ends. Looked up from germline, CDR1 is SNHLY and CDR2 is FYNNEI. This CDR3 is CASSELNTEAFF. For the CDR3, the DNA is TGTGCCAGCAGTGAGCTGAACACTGAAGCTTTCTTT.

The CDR3 sequence: CASSVGTAYEQYF. The CDR3, as DNA: TGTGCCAGCAGTGTGGGGACGGCCTACGAGCAGTACTTC. The V call is TRBV25-1, the J call TRBJ2-7; the D call may be TRBD1 or TRBD2 (5 bases each). The CDR3 is 13 amino acids. V lost 4 bases to trimming and J lost 2 bases, with 9 bases between them. CDR1 is MGHDK, CDR2 SYGVNS, per germline.

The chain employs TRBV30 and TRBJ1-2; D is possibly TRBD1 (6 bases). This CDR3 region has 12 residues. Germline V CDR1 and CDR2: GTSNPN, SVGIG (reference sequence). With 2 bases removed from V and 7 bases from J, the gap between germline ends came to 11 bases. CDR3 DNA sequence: TGTGCCTGGAGTTTAGGGGGAGTTGGCTACACCTTC. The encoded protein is CAWSLGGVGYTF. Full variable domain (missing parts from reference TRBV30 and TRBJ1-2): SQTIHQWPATLVQPVGSPLSLECTVEGTSNPNLYWYRQAAGRGLQLLFYSVGIGQISSEVPQNLSASRPQDRQFILSSKKLLLSDSGFYLCAWSLGGVGYTFGSGTRLTVV.

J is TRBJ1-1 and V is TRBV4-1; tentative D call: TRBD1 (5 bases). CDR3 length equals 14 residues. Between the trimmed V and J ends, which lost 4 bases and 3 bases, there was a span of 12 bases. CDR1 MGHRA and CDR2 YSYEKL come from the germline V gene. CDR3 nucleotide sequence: TGCGCCAGCAGCCTCGACAGACCCTACACTGAAGCTTTCTTT. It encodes CASSLDRPYTEAFF.

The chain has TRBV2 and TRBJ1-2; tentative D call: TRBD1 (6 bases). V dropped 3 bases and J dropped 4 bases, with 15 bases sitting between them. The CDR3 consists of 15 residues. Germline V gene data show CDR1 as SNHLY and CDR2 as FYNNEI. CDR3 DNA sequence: TGTGCCAGCAGTGATGTGAGGGGGGCCCTCTATGGCTACACCTTC. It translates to CASSDVRGALYGYTF.

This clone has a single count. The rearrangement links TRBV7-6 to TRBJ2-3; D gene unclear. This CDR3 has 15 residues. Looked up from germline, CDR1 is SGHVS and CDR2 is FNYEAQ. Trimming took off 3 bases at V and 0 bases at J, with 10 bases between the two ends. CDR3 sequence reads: CASSLLGTSTDTQYF. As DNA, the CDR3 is TGTGCCAGCAGCTTGCTCGGCACTAGCACAGATACGCAGTATTTT.

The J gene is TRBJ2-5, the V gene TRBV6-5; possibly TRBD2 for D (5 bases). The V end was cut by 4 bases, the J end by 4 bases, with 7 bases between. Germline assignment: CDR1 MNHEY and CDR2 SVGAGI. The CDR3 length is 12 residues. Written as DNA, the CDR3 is TGTGCCAGCAGTTTCAGCGGAGAGACCCAGTACTTC. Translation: CASSFSGETQYF.

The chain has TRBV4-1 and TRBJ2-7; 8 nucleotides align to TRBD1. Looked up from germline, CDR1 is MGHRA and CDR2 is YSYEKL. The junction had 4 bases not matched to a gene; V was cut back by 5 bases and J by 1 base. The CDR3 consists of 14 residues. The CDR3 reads CASSSTGGSYEQYF. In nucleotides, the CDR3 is TGCGCCAGCAGCTCAACAGGGGGATCCTACGAGCAGTACTTC.

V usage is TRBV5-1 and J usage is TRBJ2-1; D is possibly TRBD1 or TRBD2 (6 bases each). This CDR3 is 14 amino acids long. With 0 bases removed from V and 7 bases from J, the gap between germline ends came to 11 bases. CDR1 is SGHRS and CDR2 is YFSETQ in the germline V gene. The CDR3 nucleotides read TGCGCCAGCAGCTTGGATCGGGGGCCGAATGAGCAGTTCTTC. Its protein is CASSLDRGPNEQFF.

CDR3 in amino acids: CASSTGITDTQYF. CDR3 coding DNA: TGTGCCAGTAGTACAGGGATCACAGATACGCAGTATTTT. The chain is built from TRBV19 and TRBJ2-3; tentatively, D is TRBD1 (5 bases). Germline values: CDR1 LNHDA, CDR2 SQIVND (reference sequence). The V end was cut by 4 bases, the J end by 2 bases, with 7 bases between. The CDR3 runs to 13 residues.

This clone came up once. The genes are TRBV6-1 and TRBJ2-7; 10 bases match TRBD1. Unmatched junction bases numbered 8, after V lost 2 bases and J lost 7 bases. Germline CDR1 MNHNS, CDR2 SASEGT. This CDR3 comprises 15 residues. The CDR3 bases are TGTGCCAGCAGTGAATCAGGGGGACAGGGGAATGAGCAGTACTTC. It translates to CASSESGGQGNEQYF.

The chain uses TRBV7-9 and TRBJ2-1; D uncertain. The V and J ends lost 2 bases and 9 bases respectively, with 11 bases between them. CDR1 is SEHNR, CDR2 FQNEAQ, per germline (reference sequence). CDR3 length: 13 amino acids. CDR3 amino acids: CASSLSAAVEQFF. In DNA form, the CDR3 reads TGTGCCAGCAGCTTAAGCGCCGCGGTTGAGCAGTTCTTC.

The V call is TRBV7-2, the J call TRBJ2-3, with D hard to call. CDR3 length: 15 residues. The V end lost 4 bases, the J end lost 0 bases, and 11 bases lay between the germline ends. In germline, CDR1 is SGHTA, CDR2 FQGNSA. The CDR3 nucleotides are TGTGCCAGCAGCTCCCCCACAAGGAGCACAGATACGCAGTATTTT. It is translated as CASSSPTRSTDTQYF. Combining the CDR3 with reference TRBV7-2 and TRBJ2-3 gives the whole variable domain GAGVSQSPSNKVTEKGKDVELRCDPISGHTALYWYRQSLGQGLEFLIYFQGNSAPDKSGLPSDRFSAERTGGSVSTLTIQRTQQEDSAVYLCASSSPTRSTDTQYFGPGTRLTVL.

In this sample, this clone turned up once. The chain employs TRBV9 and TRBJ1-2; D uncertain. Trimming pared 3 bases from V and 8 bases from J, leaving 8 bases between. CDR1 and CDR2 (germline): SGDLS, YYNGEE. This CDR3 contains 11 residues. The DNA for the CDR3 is TGTGCCAGCAGCGCCCTCGGAGGCTACACCTTC. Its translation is CASSALGGYTF.